This T cell receptor (beta chain) emerged from a study of CD8+CD57+ T cells in acquired aplastic anemia. Whole-study context: DNA per sorted CD4+ or CD8+ sample ranged about 0.19 to 30 ug, averaging around 3.1 ug. CD4+ cell libraries from healthy donors averaged about 10.8 million reads. Findings and caveats of the study: Found in both controls and patients were fewer than 35 CD8+ CDR3 sequences.

This clonotype showed up just a few times. Antigen unknown. Likely a read error: the CDR3 ends without its conserved phenylalanine or tryptophan. The germline V and J ends were trimmed by 0 bases and 1 base, with 26 bases remaining between them. The CDR3 is 21 residues long. Germline lookup yields CDR1 MNHEY and CDR2 SVGEGT. For CDR3 and TCR beta VDJ profiling, genomic DNA was the template used. Via MiXCR, TCRdb re-called the reads, giving one row per CDR3 protein. The table records 120,000 or so distinct CDR3 sequences, more than 40% of them present only once. The chain employs TRBV6-2 or TRBV6-3 and TRBJ2-3; D perhaps matches TRBD2 (7 bases). The sequenced material came from sorted CD4+, CD8+, or CD8+CD57+ T cells (not recorded which) from PBMCs. The clonotype comes from a human donor in good health, serving as a control. The CDR3 sequence is CASSYSGRGGRGSVGTDTQYL. CDR3 DNA sequence: TGTGCCAGCAGTTACTCGGGGAGGGGGGGCCGAGGGTCCGTTGGCACAGATACGCAGTATCTT.